This TCR beta chain was sequenced in a study of cytomegalovirus exposure and HLA in healthy donors (dated by TCRdb to about 2017). With regard to the full study: An earlier analysis of approximately 600 of the donors reported about 250 Gb of sequence data and 117 million unique TCR beta sequences from about 179 million T cells. HLA typing included class I and class II loci at four-digit resolution. Among the approximately 400 genotyped donors, under 90% belonged to the genetic ancestry cluster associated with self-reported Caucasian donors. The study used immunosequencing to profile the T cell repertoires of approximately 650 subjects and linked those repertoires to cytomegalovirus serostatus. To predict cytomegalovirus infection status, the study combined high-throughput TCR immunosequencing, statistical association of individual TCRs with disease status, and machine learning. Among about 370 genotyped donors of the cohort, an average of approximately 200,000 unique TCR beta nucleotide sequences was sequenced per donor, of which roughly 17% were non-productive. Roughly 5 DR-DQ haplotypes were handled as single units for association and clustering, since linkage in the cohort was strong. Every discovery cohort repertoire had been produced on one sequencing platform. Besides the first cohort of roughly 640 subjects, a separate validation cohort made up of 95 to 150 different subjects was used. The study aimed to test whether cataloging public T cell receptors could reveal signatures of past pathogen exposure. Donor age, sex, ethnicity and CMV serostatus were compiled alongside the repertoire data. An earlier analysis of fewer than 750 of the donors used high-throughput TCR beta sequencing to judge whether each TCR beta V gene segment behaved as functional or pseudogenic. Around 320 gigabases of sequencing data and tens of millions of unique TCR sequences were included in an early release covering several hundred HLA-typed donors. In the later analysis, no new phenotypic data were used to find candidate immune exposures; instead, reliance was placed on TCR beta sequences and their occurrence across donors. The number of donors typed differed by locus, with about 629-630 for A, B, C, DRB1 and DQB1, roughly 550 for DQA1, some 570 for DPA1, and 400 to 490 for DPB1. A later analysis re-examined previously published TCR beta repertoires from more than 650 donors and added high-resolution HLA genotyping to investigate patterns of TCR occurrence. Genome-wide SNP genotypes for about three fifths of the 666 donors were used in a later genetic analysis, which treated that subset as a discovery cohort.

In total, roughly 710 healthy bone marrow donors made up the cohort. Cohort members were all nominally healthy when sampled, although unrecorded immune exposures were likely present. The donor was CMV seropositive and was included in the group of 290 or so seropositive cohort members. Every donor gave a peripheral blood sample, and the peripheral blood mononuclear cells from that sample were used for TCR beta sequencing. The Qiagen DNeasy Blood Extraction Kit was used to extract genomic DNA from the blood cell samples. As regards this clone: Its binding antigen is unknown. No base-level quality is on record; no much larger clone is a single base apart.

The library was produced with the immunoSEQ multiplex PCR assay. For the multiplex PCR, a mixture combining 60 forward primers for TCR Vbeta segments and 13 reverse primers for TCR Jbeta segments was used. The CDR3 region of rearranged TCR beta genes was amplified from genomic DNA by a multiplex PCR assay. The amplified TCR beta libraries were sequenced on the Illumina HiSeq System as 87-base-pair reads. The authors processed their data as follows. In a later analysis, roughly 80 million unique TCR beta chains were counted across the 500 to 700 repertoires, and roughly 11 million of these chains were shared by at least two donors. Raw reads were error-corrected and collapsed into unique sequences with a nearest-neighbor algorithm that merged closely related sequences to remove PCR and sequencing errors. Alignment of CDR3 sequences to IMGT reference sequences was used to assign V, D and J gene segments. For a sequence to be retained, a match of at least six nucleotides was required to both a V gene segment and a J gene segment. Rearrangements were called productive when the CDR3 lacked stop codons and stayed in frame with V and J; all others were non-productive. CDR3 was defined by IMGT convention, running from the second conserved V-encoded cysteine to the conserved J-encoded phenylalanine. Sequences without an unambiguous match to a single V gene segment were excluded from the earlier analysis of approximately 600 of the donors. In an earlier analysis of roughly 500 of the donors, V segments were called functional above 56.7% productive rearrangements and were called segregating when the between-donor standard deviation exceeded 5%. To diagnose cytomegalovirus status from the catalog of TCR beta chain sequences, a statistical classification framework was built. V and J gene assignment, in a later analysis, came from comparing TCR nucleotide sequences with IMGT/GENE-DB human TR gene sequences. In a later analysis, CDR3 sequences and most-parsimonious VDJ recombination scenarios were assigned using the TCRdist pipeline. A later analysis defined each TCR beta chain by its CDR3 amino acid sequence plus V-gene family, and excluded reads lacking a unique V-gene family. In a later analysis, 500 to 650 highly shared, low-generation-probability nucleotide sequences were removed to address suspected cross-contamination and a sequencing artifact. In a later analysis, a clonal expansion index for each public chain was calculated from normalized within-repertoire ranks of inferred template counts. Generation probabilities in a later analysis came from a VDJ recombination model fitted to out-of-frame rearrangements, and those results were checked against IGoR. In a later analysis, hypergeometric tests were used to score TCR-TCR, TCR-HLA and TCR-CMV co-occurrence, with a repertoire-size bias correction applied to TCR pairs. In a later analysis, false discovery rates were estimated by permuting HLA or CMV assignments 20 times. In a later analysis, co-occurring TCRs were grouped with DBSCAN, and TCRdist sequence similarity was added when clustering was performed within HLA-allele-positive subsets. Co-occurrence clustering excluded repertoires with fewer than 30,000 or more than 120,000 public chains, plus five with anomalous nucleotide sharing. TCRdb retrieved this table from immuneACCESS and kept in-frame rearrangements only. Not all clones are present; in checked studies, unresolved V genes account for under half, and no reason is known for the remainder. For V, J and clone size, that table is used; D and trimming come from the DNA. Within this sample are 95,000 to 150,000 clones, with approximately 80% of them counted one time only. The leading ten clones occupy approximately 8.8% of the sample.

General findings and caveats noted by the study authors: A further reported finding was that TCR beta sequences accurately predicted the HLA-A and HLA-B alleles for most subjects in the first cohort. Assigning TCR associations to individual alleles was difficult when HLA alleles, especially DR and DQ, strongly co-occurred. A cluster of highly shared sequence variants was judged likely to represent a technical artifact of the sequencing pipeline. Because counts were too low, approximately 18 rarely observed V segments, including chromosome 9 orphons, were excluded from the earlier analysis of several hundred of the donors. Linkage disequilibrium might explain the correlated functional status among segregating V segments, but an unknown experimental factor could not be ruled out. The classifier was reported to diagnose cytomegalovirus status with high specificity and sensitivity in both the original cohort and the validation cohort. In a later analysis, TCR association rates were found to vary across HLA loci, with the most associated TCRs seen for DRB1 alleles and the fewest for HLA-C alleles. Because the 87-base-pair reads could not distinguish some IMGT-functional V segments, including TRBV6-2 and TRBV6-3, those segments were excluded. In this cohort, only TCR beta chains were sequenced, and detectable features were limited by the absence of alpha or paired-chain data. In a later analysis, HLA-associated TCR beta chains showed more clonal expansion and lower generation probabilities than non-associated chains that were equally common. Because HLA typing was unavailable for some donors at each locus, only the typed subset was used in association tests. Sequencing depth was assumed to be roughly uniform across donors in the presence/absence analyses, though that assumption may not hold. A later analysis associated 15,000 to 20,000 TCR beta sequences with specific HLA alleles at a false discovery rate of 0.05. In a later genetic analysis, fewer N-insertions in productive TCRs were reported among donors in an Asian-associated ancestry cluster than the approximately 630-donor mean. In a later analysis, most CMV-associated TCR beta chains were found to appear HLA-restricted, with HLA associations seemingly driven largely by CMV exposure. Most TCR sequences were observed very rarely across donors, whereas some public TCRs were present in many individuals. Immune exposure information for the cohort was limited to CMV serostatus. The authors suggested that the approach could potentially be generalized to other disease states and immunological phenotypes. An earlier analysis of some 560 of the donors showed that most TCR beta V segments appeared in productive rearrangements either about 87% or about 30% of the time, which broadly matched IMGT annotations. A total of about 180 TCR beta chains were listed by the study as associated with cytomegalovirus. V-gene and J-gene trimming of TCR beta chains was associated with a missense DCLRE1C variant in a later genetic analysis, and the association was replicated in an independent cohort. In a later analysis, several top co-occurrence clusters were reported to appear linked to parvovirus B19, influenza, CMV and Epstein-Barr virus. A few of the identified cytomegalovirus-associated TCR beta chains were confirmed in vitro to be specific for cytomegalovirus antigens.

Via the germline V gene (reference sequence), CDR1 is WNHNN and CDR2 SYGVQD. The CDR3 has 20 amino acids, counting the end cysteine and phenylalanine. This entry keeps only the CDR3 DNA: 60 bases, framed from base 1. At the junction V is shortened by 5 bases and J by 0 bases; bases outside the gene matches: 18. Rearrangement joined TRBV10-1 to TRBJ1-5; TRBD1 lines up with 8 middle nucleotides. This sequence originates from a female donor in good health and CMV-seropositive. Sequencing was done on a sample of PBMCs. CDR3 region: CASSQIYGTGPPFSNQPQHF. The nucleotide sequence reads TGCGCCAGCAGTCAGATTTACGGGACAGGTCCGCCCTTTAGCAATCAGCCCCAGCATTTT.